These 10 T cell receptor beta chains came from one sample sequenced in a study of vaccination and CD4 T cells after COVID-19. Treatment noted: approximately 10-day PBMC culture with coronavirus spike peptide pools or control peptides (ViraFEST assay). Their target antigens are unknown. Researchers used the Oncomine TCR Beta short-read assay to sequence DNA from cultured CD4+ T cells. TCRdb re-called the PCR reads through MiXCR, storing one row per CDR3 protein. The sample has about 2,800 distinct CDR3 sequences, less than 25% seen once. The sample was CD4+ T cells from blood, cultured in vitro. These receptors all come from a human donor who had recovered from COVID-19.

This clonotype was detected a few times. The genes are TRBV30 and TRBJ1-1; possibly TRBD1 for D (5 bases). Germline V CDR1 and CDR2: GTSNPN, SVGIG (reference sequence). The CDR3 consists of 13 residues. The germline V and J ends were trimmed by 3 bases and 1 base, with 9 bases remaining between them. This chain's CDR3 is CAWRPGRNTEAFF. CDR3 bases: TGTGCCTGGAGGCCAGGGCGGAACACTGAAGCTTTCTTT. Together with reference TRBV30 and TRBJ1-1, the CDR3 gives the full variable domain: SQTIHQWPATLVQPVGSPLSLECTVEGTSNPNLYWYRQAAGRGLQLLFYSVGIGQISSEVPQNLSASRPQDRQFILSSKKLLLSDSGFYLCAWRPGRNTEAFFGQGTRLTVV.

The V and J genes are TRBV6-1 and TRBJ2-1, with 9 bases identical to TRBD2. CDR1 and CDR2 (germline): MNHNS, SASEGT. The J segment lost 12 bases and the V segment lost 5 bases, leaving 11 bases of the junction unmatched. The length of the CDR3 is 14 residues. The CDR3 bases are TGTGCCAGCAGTCCCCCTAGCGGGGCCCCTAGGCAGTTCTTC. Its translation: CASSPPSGAPRQFF.

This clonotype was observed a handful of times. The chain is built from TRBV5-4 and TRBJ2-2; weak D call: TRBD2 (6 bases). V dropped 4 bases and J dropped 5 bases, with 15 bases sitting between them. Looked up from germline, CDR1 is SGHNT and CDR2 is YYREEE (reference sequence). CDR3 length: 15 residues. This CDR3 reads CASSQDGGGTGELFF. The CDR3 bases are TGTGCCAGCAGCCAAGACGGGGGAGGAACCGGGGAGCTGTTTTTT.

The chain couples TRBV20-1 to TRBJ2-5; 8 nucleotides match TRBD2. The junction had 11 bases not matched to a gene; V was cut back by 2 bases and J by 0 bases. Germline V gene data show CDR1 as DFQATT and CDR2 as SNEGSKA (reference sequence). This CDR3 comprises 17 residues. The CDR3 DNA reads TGCAGTGCTAGACCAGGGGAGGCGGGGGGCCACCAAGAGACCCAGTACTTC. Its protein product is CSARPGEAGGHQETQYF.

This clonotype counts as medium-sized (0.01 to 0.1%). The CDR3 sequence: CAISSDILQETQYF. The CDR3 DNA reads TGTGCCATCAGTTCTGACATTCTCCAAGAGACCCAGTACTTC. This chain joins TRBV10-3 and TRBJ2-5, with D hard to call. The V gene lost 5 bases and the J gene lost 1 base, with 11 bases spanning the gap. CDR1 is ENHRY and CDR2 is SYGVKD in the germline V gene. The CDR3 has 14 amino acids.

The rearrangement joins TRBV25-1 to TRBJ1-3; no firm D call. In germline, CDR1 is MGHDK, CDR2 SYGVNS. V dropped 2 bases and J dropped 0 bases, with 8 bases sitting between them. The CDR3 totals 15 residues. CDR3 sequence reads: CASSETASSGNTIYF. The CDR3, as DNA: TGTGCCAGCAGTGAAACAGCAAGCTCTGGAAACACCATATATTTT.

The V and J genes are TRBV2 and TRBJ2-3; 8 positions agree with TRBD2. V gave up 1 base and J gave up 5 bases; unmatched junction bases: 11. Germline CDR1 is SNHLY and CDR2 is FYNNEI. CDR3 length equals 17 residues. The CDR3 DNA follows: TGTGCCAGCAGTGAAGAGGACTGGGAGCGGGGGAGAGATACGCAGTATTTT. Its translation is CASSEEDWERGRDTQYF.

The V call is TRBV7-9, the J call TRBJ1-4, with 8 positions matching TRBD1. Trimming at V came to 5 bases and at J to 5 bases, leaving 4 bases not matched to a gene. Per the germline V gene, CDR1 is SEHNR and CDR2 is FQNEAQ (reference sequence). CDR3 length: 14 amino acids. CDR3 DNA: TGTGCCAGCAGCATCGGACAGGGAAATGAAAAACTGTTTTTT. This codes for CASSIGQGNEKLFF.

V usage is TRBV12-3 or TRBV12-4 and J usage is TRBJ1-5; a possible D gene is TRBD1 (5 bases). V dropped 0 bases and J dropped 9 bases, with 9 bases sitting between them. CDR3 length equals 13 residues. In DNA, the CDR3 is TGTGCCAGCAGTTTAGCCCGACAGATGCCCCAGCATTTT. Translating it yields CASSLARQMPQHF.

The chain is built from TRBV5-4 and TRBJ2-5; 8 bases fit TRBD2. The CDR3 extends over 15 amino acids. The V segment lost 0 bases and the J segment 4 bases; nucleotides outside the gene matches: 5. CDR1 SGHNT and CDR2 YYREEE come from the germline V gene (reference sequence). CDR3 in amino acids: CASSLAGGFGETQYF. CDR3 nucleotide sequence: TGTGCCAGCAGCTTGGCGGGGGGGTTCGGAGAGACCCAGTACTTC.